Shown below are 5 T cell receptor beta chains from a single sample sequenced in a study of cytomegalovirus exposure and HLA in healthy donors. In the PCR, 60 Vbeta and 13 Jbeta primers were used. Data came from immunoSEQ multiplex PCR; TCRdb stores just in-frame clones and leaves some out. The sample records roughly 150,000 clones, over 80% being singletons. The sample comprised PBMCs. The source of these receptors is a man in his fifties or sixties in good health and CMV-seropositive.

This chain links TRBV6-1 with TRBJ1-6; tentative D call: TRBD1 (5 bases). V was pared by 2 bases and J by 7 bases, with 12 bases between. The CDR3 runs 15 residues. From germline, CDR1 is MNHNS and CDR2 SASEGT. In nucleotides, the CDR3 is TGTGCCAGCAGTGAACACACAGGCTCGAATTCACCCCTCCACTTT. Amino acid sequence: CASSEHTGSNSPLHF.

This clone was detected once. This chain joins TRBV30 and TRBJ2-5; weak D call: TRBD2 (6 bases). TRBJ2-7 matches the DNA end more closely, so the J call is doubtful. The germline V gene encodes CDR1 GTSNPN and CDR2 SVGIG (reference sequence). The CDR3 is 16 residues long. The CDR3 loop reads CAWSGPGTGGVYEQYF. In DNA, the CDR3 is TGTGCCTGGAGTGGCCCCGGGACCGGGGGAGTCTACGAGCAGTACTTC.

Regarding this clone: Germline is not matched at one junction end, which may reflect a read error. The rearrangement links TRBV28 to TRBJ2-7, with TRBD1 matching over 10 bases. The CDR3 length is 12 residues. CDR1 is MDHEN, CDR2 SYDVKM, per germline. The CDR3 DNA sequence: TGTGCCAGCAGTTACCCCTCCGGGACAGGGGACTTC. This sequence encodes CASSYPSGTGDF.

J is TRBJ2-1 and V is TRBV29-1; 9 bases are shared with TRBD2. CDR3 length: 15 residues. From germline, CDR1 is SQVTM and CDR2 ANQGSEA. The trim removed 4 bases at V and 4 bases at J, leaving 8 bases unmatched. The CDR3 DNA sequence: TGCAGCGTTGCGGGACTAGCAGCGTTATACAATGAGCAGTTCTTC. The encoded protein is CSVAGLAALYNEQFF.

The V gene is TRBV6-1, the J gene TRBJ1-5; no firm D call. The CDR3 runs 15 residues. CDR1 and CDR2 from the germline V gene are MNHNS and SASEGT. V lost 4 bases to trimming and J lost 0 bases, with 10 bases between them. CDR3 nucleotides: TGTGCCAGCAGTGTAGAAAACCATAGCAATCAGCCCCAGCATTTT. It encodes CASSVENHSNQPQHF.